Below, 8 T cell receptor beta chains from the same sample are listed, as sequenced in a study of T-cell reconstitution after alpha-beta-depleted transplantation in children. The TCRbeta library was prepared with unique molecular identifiers. TCRdb reprocessed the PCR reads via MiXCR and lists one record per CDR3 protein. The sample carries about 110,000 distinct CDR3 sequences, 5% to 7% recorded once. The sequenced sample was PBMCs, mostly from graft donor cells, obtained 360 days after TCRalphabeta/CD19-depleted stem cell transplant. These receptors all stem from a male patient aged 2-15 years who had a stem cell transplant for acute lymphoblastic leukemia, so the T cells may come from the graft donor.

This clonotype occurred many times. The rearrangement links TRBV15 to TRBJ2-3; weak D call: TRBD2 (6 bases). The germline V and J ends were trimmed by 5 bases and 5 bases, with 11 bases remaining between them. Germline V gives CDR1 LNHNV, CDR2 YYDKDF (reference sequence). The CDR3 extends over 13 amino acids. The CDR3 protein is CATSPGLQDTQYF. The CDR3 region has the DNA TGTGCCACCAGCCCGGGACTTCAAGATACGCAGTATTTT.

In this sample, this clonotype turned up a few times. The rearrangement uses TRBV13 and TRBJ2-5; no reliable D call. The CDR3 length is 13 residues. V lost 5 bases to trimming and J lost 2 bases, with 9 bases between them. The V gene's germline CDR1 is PRHDT and CDR2 FYEKMQ (reference sequence). The CDR3 coding sequence is TGTGCCAGCAGCCGAGGAGTACAAGAGACCCAGTACTTC. It encodes CASSRGVQETQYF. Filled out from reference TRBV13 and TRBJ2-5, the complete variable domain reads AAGVIQSPRHLIKEKRETATLKCYPIPRHDTVYWYQQGPGQDPQFLISFYEKMQSDKGSIPDRFSAQQFSDYHSELNMSSLELGDSALYFCASSRGVQETQYFGPGTRLLVL.

This clonotype has ten or more counts. The DNA for the CDR3 is TGTGCTAGTGGTTTGCCTCTTAGGGATGAGCAGTTCTTC. This sequence encodes CASGLPLRDEQFF. The chain combines TRBV12-5 with TRBJ2-1; no firm D call. Germline V gene lookup returns CDR1 LGHNT and CDR2 FRNRAP. This CDR3 is built from 13 residues. Trimming left V 2 bases short and J 8 bases short, with 10 bases between.

J is TRBJ1-2 and V is TRBV27, with D maybe TRBD1 (6 bases). The CDR3 length is 13 residues. Per the germline V gene, CDR1 is MNHEY and CDR2 is SMNVEV (reference sequence). Deletions cut 4 bases from V and 3 bases from J, with 9 bases between. The CDR3 loop reads CASSSAGDYGYTF. As DNA, the CDR3 is TGTGCCAGCAGTTCGGCAGGGGACTATGGCTACACCTTC.

The rearrangement links TRBV4-1 to TRBJ1-1, with D unclear. The CDR3 is 11 residues long. Trimming stripped 3 bases from V and 10 bases from J, with 9 bases between. Germline V gene data show CDR1 as MGHRA and CDR2 as YSYEKL. CDR3 in amino acids: CASSQAGVAFF. The CDR3 DNA reads as TGCGCCAGCAGCCAGGCGGGTGTAGCTTTCTTT.

The sample holds a few counts of this clonotype. V is TRBV6-2 or TRBV6-3 and J is TRBJ2-7, with 8 bases lining up with TRBD1. There are 16 residues in the CDR3. Germline CDR1 and CDR2: MNHEY and SVGEGT. Germline trimming cut 0 bases from V and 6 bases from J; bases unmatched to any gene: 10. This CDR3 reads CASSYSPPGGRTEQYF. In DNA form, the CDR3 reads TGTGCCAGCAGTTACTCCCCCCCAGGGGGCCGAACCGAGCAGTACTTC.

The chain uses TRBV12-5 and TRBJ2-1; perhaps TRBD1 as D (5 bases). The germline V and J ends were trimmed by 7 bases and 10 bases, with 14 bases remaining between them. CDR1 and CDR2 (germline): LGHNT, FRNRAP. The CDR3 is made up of 12 amino acids. In DNA, the CDR3 is TGTGCTAGTGCCCTGGGGCGTCGGGAGCAGTTCTTC. It codes for CASALGRREQFF.

This clonotype has ten or more counts. V gene TRBV10-3 combines with J gene TRBJ2-7, with D tentatively TRBD1 (5 bases). The CDR3 is 13 residues long. The germline V gene has CDR1 ENHRY and CDR2 SYGVKD. V lost 3 bases, J lost 3 bases, and 9 bases lay in between. The CDR3 DNA reads TGTGCCATCAGTGAACTCGACAGCTACGAGCAGTACTTC. Translated, it gives CAISELDSYEQYF.